The T cell receptor beta chain under discussion was sequenced for a study of T cell responses to AZD1222 COVID-19 vaccine. About this clone: The target antigen is unknown.

Repertoires were generated with immunoSEQ multiplex PCR, while TCRdb's copy carries only in-frame clones and drops some. In the table there are roughly 80,000 clones, about 90% of which are singletons. Germline V gene sequence: CDR1 LGHDT, CDR2 YNNKEL (reference sequence). CDR3 length equals 16 residues. Trimming took off 3 bases at V and 4 bases at J, with 15 bases between the two ends. Study findings and constraints: Donor demographics were predominantly white British with a female majority; clonal diversity may be underestimated. Increases in Spike-specific TCR breadth and depth were seen after two AZD1222 doses.

This sequence joins TRBV3-1 (or the pseudogene TRBV3-2) and TRBJ2-2; D uncertain. This sample comprised peripheral blood, obtained on day 0 of MenACWY control vaccination. The sequence was collected from an adult in good health. The CDR3 DNA follows: TGTGCCAGCAGCCACTTCTCGAAGGGTCTCACCGGGGAGCTGTTTTTT. Its translation is CASSHFSKGLTGELFF.